This TCR beta chain came from a study of CD8 T cells in ankylosing spondylitis. The TCR beta libraries were generated through quantitative 5'-RACE incorporating molecular barcodes. TCRdb reprocessed the 5' RACE reads with MiXCR, giving one entry per CDR3 protein. This sample has fewer than 500,000 distinct CDR3 sequences, with roughly a quarter found just once. V dropped 6 bases and J dropped 5 bases, with 8 bases sitting between them. CDR1 is DFQATT, CDR2 SNEGSKA, per germline (reference sequence). The CDR3 sequence is 11 residues long. The table lists this clonotype with a few counts. The target antigen is unknown. Findings and limits, study-wide: Within peripheral blood, clones linked to disease were CD8+ and relatively rare. Past studies reported some motif variants in reactive arthritis synovial fluid and blood. Disease-linked clones reportedly showed significant enrichment in matched ankylosing spondylitis synovial fluid. A TCR beta motif made of several highly homologous variants seemed typical of ankylosing spondylitis blood.

The rearrangement uses TRBV20-1 and TRBJ2-1; possible D gene TRBD2, 5 bases. The sample consisted of blood, either unsorted or a sorted T cell fraction (not recorded which). This clonotype was sampled from a male donor with ankylosing spondylitis. The chain's CDR3 is CSARTDNEQFF. As DNA, the CDR3 is TGCAGTGCCCGGACTGACAATGAGCAGTTCTTC.